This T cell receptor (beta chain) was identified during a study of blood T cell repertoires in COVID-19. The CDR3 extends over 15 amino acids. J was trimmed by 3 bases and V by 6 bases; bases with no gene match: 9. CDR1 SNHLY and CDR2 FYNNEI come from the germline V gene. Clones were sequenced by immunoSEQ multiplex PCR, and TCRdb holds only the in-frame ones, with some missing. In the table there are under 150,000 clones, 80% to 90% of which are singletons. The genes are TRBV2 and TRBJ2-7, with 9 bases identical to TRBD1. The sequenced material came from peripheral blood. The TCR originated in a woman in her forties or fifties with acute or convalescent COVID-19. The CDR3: CASREGQGLDYEQYF. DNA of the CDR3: TGTGCCAGCAGGGAGGGACAGGGACTCGACTACGAGCAGTACTTC.